Each of the 12 T cell receptor beta chains below was sequenced from the same sample in a study of blood T cell repertoires in COVID-19 (dated by TCRdb to the early 2020s). Library preparation used the immunoSEQ multiplex PCR assay. TCRdb provides this immuneACCESS table in a form limited to in-frame rearrangements. Some clones are lacking; in checked studies, under half of them reflect an unresolved V gene, and why the rest are absent is not known. A total of roughly 40,000 clones appear in this sample, more than 70% of them only once. Clones ranked in the top ten supply roughly 45% of the sample. The sequenced sample was peripheral blood. These receptors were collected from a woman at least 80 years old with active or convalescent COVID-19.

The table lists this clone with a few counts. This sequence joins TRBV19 and TRBJ1-5, with 9 positions matching TRBD1. The CDR3 has 14 amino acids. The germline gives CDR1 LNHDA, CDR2 SQIVND (reference sequence). V was clipped by 8 bases and J by 2 bases; unmatched bases: 4. CDR3 DNA sequence: TGTGCCAGTGGGGGACAGGGAGGCAATCAGCCCCAGCATTTT. Protein sequence: CASGGQGGNQPQHF. Complete variable domain (other parts from reference TRBV19 and TRBJ1-5): DGGITQSPKYLFRKEGQNVTLSCEQNLNHDAMYWYRQDPGQGLRLIYYSQIVNDFQKGDIAEGYSVSREKKESFPLTVTSAQKNPTAFYLCASGGQGGNQPQHFGDGTRLSIL.

V usage is TRBV10-2 and J usage is TRBJ1-5; 9 bases fit TRBD1. The V segment lost 6 bases and the J segment 7 bases; nucleotides outside the gene matches: 16. The CDR3 loop spans 17 amino acids. Germline V gene data show CDR1 as WSHSY and CDR2 as SAAADI. The CDR3 region has the DNA TGCGCCAGCAGCCCTCCTGGGGACAGGGTAAAAGCGCAGCCCCAGCATTTT. Protein: CASSPPGDRVKAQPQHF.

This clone has only a few counts. This rearrangement joins TRBV2 to TRBJ1-1; D might be TRBD1 (6 bases). V was trimmed by 5 bases and J by 4 bases, leaving 11 bases between them. Germline CDR1 is SNHLY and CDR2 is FYNNEI. The CDR3 consists of 13 residues. In nucleotides, the CDR3 is TGTGCCAGCAGTCAGGACAGTCGCACTGAAGCTTTCTTT. It encodes CASSQDSRTEAFF.

The V call is TRBV19, the J call TRBJ2-3; 10 bases fit TRBD2. The germline V gene has CDR1 LNHDA and CDR2 SQIVND (reference sequence). V gave up 0 bases and J gave up 8 bases; unmatched junction bases: 11. CDR3 length equals 17 residues. The chain's CDR3 is CASSIDGASGSVATQYF. As DNA, the CDR3 is TGTGCCAGTAGTATAGATGGGGCTAGCGGGAGTGTTGCTACGCAGTATTTT. Together with reference TRBV19 and TRBJ2-3, the CDR3 gives the full variable domain: DGGITQSPKYLFRKEGQNVTLSCEQNLNHDAMYWYRQDPGQGLRLIYYSQIVNDFQKGDIAEGYSVSREKKESFPLTVTSAQKNPTAFYLCASSIDGASGSVATQYFGPGTRLTVL.

The chain recombines TRBV6-5 with TRBJ2-7; D is unresolved. Trimming took off 0 bases at V and 2 bases at J, with 11 bases between the two ends. Germline V CDR1 and CDR2: MNHEY, SVGAGI. This CDR3 is 15 amino acids long. The CDR3 reads CASSYSAVSTYEQYF. CDR3 DNA: TGTGCCAGCAGTTACTCCGCAGTATCCACCTACGAGCAGTACTTC.

V usage is TRBV30 and J usage is TRBJ1-1; D not certain. Per germline, CDR1 GTSNPN and CDR2 SVGIG (reference sequence). CDR3 length: 15 residues. The V gene lost 0 bases and the J gene lost 0 bases, with 11 bases spanning the gap. CDR3 DNA: TGTGCCTGGAGTGTATCGGGAGGATTGAACACTGAAGCTTTCTTT. It codes for CAWSVSGGLNTEAFF.

In this sample, this clone turned up a few times. CDR3 protein: CASSLERGPNQPQHF. The CDR3 DNA follows: TGTGCCAGCAGCTTAGAGCGGGGACCCAATCAGCCCCAGCATTTT. This rearrangement joins TRBV11-2 to TRBJ1-5; weak D call: TRBD1 (5 bases). Germline V gene lookup returns CDR1 SGHAT and CDR2 FQNNGV. Between the trimmed V and J ends, which lost 0 bases and 3 bases, there was a span of 9 bases. The CDR3 is 15 amino acids.

The rearrangement links TRBV11-3 to TRBJ1-4; no clear D. The CDR3 consists of 13 residues. V lost 3 bases to trimming and J lost 11 bases, with 13 bases between them. Germline V CDR1 and CDR2: SGHNT, YENEEA. Here the CDR3 reads CASSLVYGGKLFF. The CDR3 region has the DNA TGTGCCAGCAGCTTGGTATACGGAGGGAAACTGTTTTTT.

This chain uses TRBV5-6 with TRBJ2-1; TRBD2 aligns across 11 bases. J gave up 7 bases and V 4 bases, and 7 bases lay outside the gene matches. This CDR3 contains 15 residues. Germline V gene data show CDR1 as SGHDT and CDR2 as YYEEEE. The CDR3 is CASSRTLAGVNEQFF. The CDR3 nucleotides are TGTGCCAGCAGCAGGACACTAGCGGGAGTAAATGAGCAGTTCTTC.

This clone was observed once. V usage is TRBV6-5 and J usage is TRBJ2-7, with 9 bases matching TRBD2. The CDR3 extends over 16 amino acids. Germline CDR1 is MNHEY and CDR2 is SVGAGI. V was pared by 3 bases and J by 2 bases, with 8 bases of the junction left unmatched. For the CDR3, the DNA is TGTGCCAGCAGTTATTTCTCTAGCGGGACAGCCTACGAGCAGTACTTC. Protein product: CASSYFSSGTAYEQYF.

The CDR3 bases are TGTGCCAGCAGTGTGACAGGGGGCGGGTATGGCTACACCTTC. Protein product: CASSVTGGGYGYTF. J is TRBJ1-2 and V is TRBV2, with TRBD1 identical over 10 bases. Trimming took 4 bases from V and 5 from J; bases not matched to a gene: 4. Germline values: CDR1 SNHLY, CDR2 FYNNEI. The CDR3 runs 14 residues.

V is TRBV6-1 and J is TRBJ2-7, with TRBD2 identical over 11 bases. Germline V lookup: CDR1 MNHNS, CDR2 SASEGT. The CDR3 totals 15 residues. Trimming removed 2 bases from V and 7 bases from J; junction bases left unmatched: 7. The CDR3 spells CASSEILAGVGEQYF. CDR3 nucleotide sequence: TGTGCCAGCAGTGAAATACTAGCGGGAGTGGGGGAGCAGTACTTC.